The clone carrying this T cell receptor beta chain was counted once. This sample stems from a study of blood T cell repertoires in COVID-19. Study overall: There were acute and convalescent COVID-19 samples, and they came from the United States, Italy and Spain.

Participants' reported clinical history set cohort assignment. Assay: immunoSEQ multiplex PCR; the TCRdb copy retains only in-frame clones and omits some. The sample has 200,000 to 250,000 clones, around 85% seen once. The CDR3 runs 14 residues. V lost 3 bases to trimming and J lost 5 bases, with 13 bases between them. Per the germline V gene, CDR1 is LGHNT and CDR2 is FRNRAP. The receptor was isolated from a woman aged 45-59 years in a cohort exposed to, infected with or recovered from COVID-19 (not recorded which). The V gene is TRBV12-5, the J gene TRBJ1-2, with D unresolved. Sequences were obtained from PBMCs or T cells enriched from blood (not recorded which). In DNA, the CDR3 is TGTGCTAGTGGTTTAGGCCAGGTTCAATATGGCTACACCTTC. Translation: CASGLGQVQYGYTF.